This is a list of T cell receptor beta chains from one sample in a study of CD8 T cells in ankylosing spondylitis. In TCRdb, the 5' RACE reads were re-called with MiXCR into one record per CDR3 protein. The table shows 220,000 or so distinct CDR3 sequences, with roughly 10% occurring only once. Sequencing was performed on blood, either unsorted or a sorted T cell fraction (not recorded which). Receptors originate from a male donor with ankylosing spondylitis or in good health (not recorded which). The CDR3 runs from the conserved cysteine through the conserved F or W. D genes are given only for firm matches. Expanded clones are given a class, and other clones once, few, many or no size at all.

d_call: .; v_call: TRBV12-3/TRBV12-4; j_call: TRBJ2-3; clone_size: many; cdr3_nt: TGTGCCAGCAGTGGAGCTAGCACAGATACGCAGTATTTT; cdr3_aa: CASSGASTDTQYF
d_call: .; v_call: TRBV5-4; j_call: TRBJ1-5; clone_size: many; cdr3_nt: TGTGCCAGCAGCTTGGGACAGGAGGGGCCTGGGTTCAATCAGCCCCAGCATTTT; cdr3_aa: CASSLGQEGPGFNQPQHF
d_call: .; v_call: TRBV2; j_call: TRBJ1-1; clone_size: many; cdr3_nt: TGTGCCAGCGAAGTCGGGGGGCTGATGAACACTGAAGCTTTCTTT; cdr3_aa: CASEVGGLMNTEAFF
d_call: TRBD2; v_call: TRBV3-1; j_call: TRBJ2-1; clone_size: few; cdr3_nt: TGTGCCAGCAGCCCTACGGGGGGCAATGAGCAGTTCTTC; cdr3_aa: CASSPTGGNEQFF
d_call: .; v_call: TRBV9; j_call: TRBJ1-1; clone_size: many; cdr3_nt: TGTGCCAGCAGCTCCCGGGACGTGGGGAACACTGAAGCTTTCTTT; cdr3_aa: CASSSRDVGNTEAFF
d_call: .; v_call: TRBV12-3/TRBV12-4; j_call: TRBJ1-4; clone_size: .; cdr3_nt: TGTGCCAGCAGGGCAGGGGTTTTCGCTGAAAAACTGTTTTTT; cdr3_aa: CASRAGVFAEKLFF
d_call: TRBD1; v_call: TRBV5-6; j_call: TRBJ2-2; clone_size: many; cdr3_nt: TGTGCCAGCAGCTCGCCAGGGGGAAGCAAGAACACCGGGGAGCTGTTTTTT; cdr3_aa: CASSSPGGSKNTGELFF
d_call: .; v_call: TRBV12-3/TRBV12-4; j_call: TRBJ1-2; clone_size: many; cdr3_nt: TGTGCCAGCAGTTTACAGGGGCATGGCTACACCTTC; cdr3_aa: CASSLQGHGYTF
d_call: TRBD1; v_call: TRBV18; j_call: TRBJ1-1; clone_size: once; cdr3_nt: TGTGCCAGCTCAGCTACAGGGGGCAAGGACACTGAAGCTTTCTTT; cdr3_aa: CASSATGGKDTEAFF
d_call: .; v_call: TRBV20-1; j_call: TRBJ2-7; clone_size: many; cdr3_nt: TGCAGTGCTAGAGATCAGGCAGGGATCTACGAGCAGTACTTC; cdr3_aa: CSARDQAGIYEQYF
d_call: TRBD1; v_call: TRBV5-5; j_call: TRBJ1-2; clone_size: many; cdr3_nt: TGTGCCAGCAGCGCCACGGGACAGAAAGCTAACTATGGCTACACCTTC; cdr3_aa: CASSATGQKANYGYTF
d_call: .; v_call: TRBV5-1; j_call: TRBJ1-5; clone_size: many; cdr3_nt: TGCGCCAGCAGCTTGGGGGTCGGGAGTGGGCAGCCCCAGCATTTT; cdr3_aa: CASSLGVGSGQPQHF
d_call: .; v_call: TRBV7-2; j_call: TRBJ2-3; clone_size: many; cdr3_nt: TGTGCCAGCAGCTTAATGGCTGGTAGCACAGATACGCAGTATTTT; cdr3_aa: CASSLMAGSTDTQYF
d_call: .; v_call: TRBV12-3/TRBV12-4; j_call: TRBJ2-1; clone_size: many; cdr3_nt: TGTGCCAGCAGTGGGGGGTTAGGTTTGGGTACTGAGCAGTTCTTC; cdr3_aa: CASSGGLGLGTEQFF
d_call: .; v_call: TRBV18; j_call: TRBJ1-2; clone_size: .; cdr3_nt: TGTGCCAGCTCACCACCGGGGAGCGTTTATGGCTACACCTTC; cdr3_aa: CASSPPGSVYGYTF
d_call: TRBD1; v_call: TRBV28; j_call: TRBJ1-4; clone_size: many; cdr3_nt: TGTGCCAGCAGTCGAGCTGGACAGGGGGGAGGTGAAAAACTGTTTTTT; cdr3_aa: CASSRAGQGGGEKLFF
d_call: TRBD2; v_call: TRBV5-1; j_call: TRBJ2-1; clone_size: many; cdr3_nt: TGCGCCAGCAGCTCGAACCTAGCGGGGTCCTACAATGAGCAGTTCTTC; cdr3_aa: CASSSNLAGSYNEQFF
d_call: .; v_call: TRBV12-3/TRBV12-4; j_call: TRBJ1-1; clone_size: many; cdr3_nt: TGTGCCAGCAGCCCACTTCGACAGCCTGAAGCTTTCTTT; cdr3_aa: CASSPLRQPEAFF
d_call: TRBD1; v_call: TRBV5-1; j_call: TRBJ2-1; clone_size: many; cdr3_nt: TGCGCCAGCAGCCTGACAGGGAACCTAATCGGCAATGAGCAGTTCTTC; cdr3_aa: CASSLTGNLIGNEQFF
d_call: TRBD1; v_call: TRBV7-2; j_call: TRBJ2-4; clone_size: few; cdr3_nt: TGTGCCAGCAGCTTGGGGACAGGGAACCAAAACATTCAGTACTTC; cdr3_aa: CASSLGTGNQNIQYF
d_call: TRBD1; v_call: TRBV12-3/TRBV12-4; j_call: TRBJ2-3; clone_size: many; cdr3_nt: TGTGCCAGCAGTCGAGGGGACAGGGCTTCCACCAGCACAGATACGCAGTATTTT; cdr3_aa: CASSRGDRASTSTDTQYF
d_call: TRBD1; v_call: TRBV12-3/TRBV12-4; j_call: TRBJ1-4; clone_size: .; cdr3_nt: TGTGCCAGCAGTTTGAGGACAGGGGCAATTGAAAAACTGTTTTTT; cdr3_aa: CASSLRTGAIEKLFF
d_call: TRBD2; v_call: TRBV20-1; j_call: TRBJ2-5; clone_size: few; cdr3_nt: TGCAGTGCGTCGGGACTAGCGGGGGGGGATGGGACCCAGTACTTC; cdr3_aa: CSASGLAGGDGTQYF
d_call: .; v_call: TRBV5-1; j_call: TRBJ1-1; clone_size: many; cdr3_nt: TGCGCCAGCAGCCCAGGAGGGGGTAACGCAGCCGTCACTGAAGCTTTCTTT; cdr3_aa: CASSPGGGNAAVTEAFF
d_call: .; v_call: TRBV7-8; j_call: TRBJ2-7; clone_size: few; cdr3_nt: TGTGCCAGCAGCTTAAGCGCCGGGACCTCCTCCTACGAGCAGTACTTC; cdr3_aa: CASSLSAGTSSYEQYF
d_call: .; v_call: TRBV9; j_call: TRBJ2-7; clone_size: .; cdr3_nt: TGTGCCAGCAGCGTAGATGGGACCCACGAGCAGTACTTC; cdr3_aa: CASSVDGTHEQYF